This T cell receptor (beta chain) was documented in a study of cytomegalovirus exposure and HLA in healthy donors. Study summary: In an earlier analysis, almost 120 million unique TCR beta sequences were found from 150 million to 200 million T cells.

At sampling all donors were nominally healthy, likely with unrecorded immune exposures. Overall study findings and caveats: A later analysis reportedly identified an Asian-associated ancestry cluster as carrying fewer N-insertions than the roughly 720-donor mean. Highly shared sequence variants in one cluster were likely a sequencing artifact.

This clone was counted a few times. Its specificity is unknown. PCR primers comprised 60 Vbeta and 13 Jbeta primers. Method: immunoSEQ multiplex PCR; TCRdb's copy keeps in-frame clones and lacks some. The sample has around 130,000 clones, roughly four fifths seen once. Germline values: CDR1 SEHNR, CDR2 FQNEAQ (reference sequence). V was cut by 0 bases and J by 2 bases, with 16 bases left in between. CDR3 length: 17 amino acids. The source of this sequence is a woman between 35 and 50 years old in good health and CMV-seropositive. The sequenced sample was PBMCs. The V call is TRBV7-9, the J call TRBJ1-1; maybe TRBD1 (5 bases). The CDR3 is CASSLARGLGANTEAFF. For the CDR3, the DNA is TGTGCCAGCAGCTTAGCGCGTGGTTTAGGGGCCAACACTGAAGCTTTCTTT.